This TCR beta chain was obtained from a study of blood T cell repertoires in COVID-19. Study-level information: COVID-19 samples collected from the United States, Italy and Spain covered acute and convalescent phases. In each case, the material was cDNA or gDNA derived from T cells, B-cell-depleted T cells, or PBMCs.

The germline gives CDR1 SGHDT, CDR2 YYEEEE. This CDR3 comprises 16 residues. Germline trimming cut 0 bases from V and 8 bases from J; bases unmatched to any gene: 8. It was during active infection that Seattle patients were enrolled and then longitudinally followed. Sequenced by immunoSEQ multiplex PCR; TCRdb stores in-frame clones only, minus some. The sample lists just over 150,000 clones; roughly 90% were seen once. What was sequenced was peripheral blood. The V and J genes are TRBV5-6 and TRBJ2-2, with 9 bases lining up with TRBD2. This receptor was identified in a young man with COVID-19, enrolled during active disease. CDR3: CASSLAVAGAVGELFF. The CDR3 bases are TGTGCCAGCAGCTTGGCGGTAGCGGGGGCCGTAGGGGAGCTGTTTTTT. Looking up the rest from reference TRBV5-6 and TRBJ2-2 gives the full variable domain: DAGVTQSPTHLIKTRGQQVTLRCSPKSGHDTVSWYQQALGQGPQFIFQYYEEEERQRGNFPDRFSGHQFPNYSSELNVNALLLGDSALYLCASSLAVAGAVGELFFGEGSRLTVL.